This is a list of T cell receptor beta chains from one sample in a study of beta chain features in type 1 diabetes. TCRdb's copy holds only in-frame clones and misses some; the assay was immunoSEQ multiplex PCR. This sample has roughly 340,000 clones, with around an eighth found just once. The sequencing sample was made of naive CD4+ T cells from blood. These receptors were taken from a woman aged 18-29 years with type 1 diabetes. The CDR3 runs from the conserved cysteine through the conserved F or W. D genes are given only for firm matches. Not every row has a clone size; where given, it reads once, few, many or a size class.

TRBV14	TRBD2	TRBJ2-5	NA	TGTGCCAGCAGCCGTGCGGGGGGCAAAGAGACCCAGTACTTC	CASSRAGGKETQYF
TRBV19	TRBD1	TRBJ2-6	few	TGTGCCAGTAGTACTACACCCACAGGGGAGAACAAAGGAGGGGCCAACGTCCTGACTTTC	CASSTTPTGENKGGANVLTF
TRBV7-2	TRBD2	TRBJ2-7	NA	TGTGCCAGCAGCTCTACTAGCGGCGAGCAGTACTTC	CASSSTSGEQYF
TRBV10-3	NA	TRBJ2-7	NA	TGTGCCATCAGTGAGTCTCTAGGCAGGGGAAACGGTCTCGAGCAGTACTTC	CAISESLGRGNGLEQYF
TRBV29-1	NA	TRBJ1-1	few	TGCAGCGTTGCCCCTACAGCTGAAGCTTTCTTT	CSVAPTAEAFF
TRBV9	NA	TRBJ1-4	NA	TGTGCCAGCCAAGCAGGGGAGGGAGAAAAACTGTTTTTT	CASQAGEGEKLFF
TRBV28	NA	TRBJ1-1	NA	TGTGCCAGCAGCATAGGGGGCACTGAAGCTTTCTTT	CASSIGGTEAFF
TRBV2	NA	TRBJ2-5	few	TGTGCCAGCCTGGAGGGGTGGAACCAAGAGACCCAGTACTTC	CASLEGWNQETQYF
TRBV10-3	NA	TRBJ2-1	few	TGTGCCATCAGCGCCGGGACACACAATGAGCAGTTCTTC	CAISAGTHNEQFF
TRBV19	NA	TRBJ2-7	few	TGTGCCAGTAGCACAGGGCCCCTCTACGAGCAGTACTTC	CASSTGPLYEQYF
TRBV30	NA	TRBJ2-1	NA	TGTGCCTGGAGTGTATTAGGCGGAGCTGGGTCGTACAATGAGCAGTTCTTC	CAWSVLGGAGSYNEQFF
TRBV7-2	NA	TRBJ2-6	few	TGTGCCAGCAGCTTCCCCATCAGGGGAAAGCGAACTGGGGCCAACGTCCTGACTTTC	CASSFPIRGKRTGANVLTF
TRBV10-3	NA	TRBJ2-7	NA	TGTGCCATCAGTGCGAAGCCCTACGAGCAGTACTTC	CAISAKPYEQYF
TRBV25-1	TRBD2	TRBJ2-7	few	TGTGCCAGCAGTGAGGGGGGGACTAGCGGGAGATACGAGCAGTACTTC	CASSEGGTSGRYEQYF
TRBV6-5	NA	TRBJ2-7	NA	TGTGCCAGCAGCCCGGACAGCCGACCCTACGAGCAGTACTTC	CASSPDSRPYEQYF
TRBV9	NA	TRBJ2-3	few	TGTGCCAGCAGCGGGCCCGGGGTTGGCGTTTTGGATACGCAGTATTTT	CASSGPGVGVLDTQYF
TRBV5-1	TRBD1	TRBJ1-1	NA	TGCGCCAGCAGCTTAGGACAGGGGGGAACTGAAGCTTTCTTT	CASSLGQGGTEAFF
TRBV19	NA	TRBJ1-2	once	TGTGCCAGCAGGGTCGGCTATGGCTACACCTTC	CASRVGYGYTF
TRBV4-2	NA	TRBJ2-1	NA	TGTGCCAGCAGCCAAGACGCCCTACCGATTAATGAGCAGTTCTTC	CASSQDALPINEQFF
TRBV25-1	NA	TRBJ2-2	NA	TGTGCCAGCAGTGAGGGCATTTTACGGGATGGGGAGCTGTTTTTT	CASSEGILRDGELFF
TRBV5-4	TRBD1	TRBJ2-7	NA	TGTGCCAGCAGCTGGGCGGGACAGGGGGCCGACGAGCAGTACTTC	CASSWAGQGADEQYF
TRBV7-9	NA	TRBJ2-5	few	TGTGCCAGCAGCTTACGGAGGGAGACCCAGTACTTC	CASSLRRETQYF
TRBV12-5	TRBD2	TRBJ2-1	few	TGTGCTAGTGGTTTGGTACCTAGCGGGAGAGGCGATGAGCAGTTCTTC	CASGLVPSGRGDEQFF
TRBV10-3	NA	TRBJ1-2	few	TGTGCCATCAGTGAGTCGGAGACAGCACATGGCTACACCTTC	CAISESETAHGYTF
TRBV2	TRBD1	TRBJ1-6	NA	TGTGCCAGCAGATCTCGACAGGGGGATAATTCACCCCTCCACTTT	CASRSRQGDNSPLHF
TRBV7-9	TRBD1	TRBJ2-7	NA	TGTGCCAGCAGCTTAGGGACAGGGGGCGGGTACGAGCAGTACTTC	CASSLGTGGGYEQYF
TRBV28	TRBD1	TRBJ2-2	NA	TGTGCCAGCAGAGAGGGGGCGACCGGGGAGCTGTTTTTT	CASREGATGELFF
TRBV4-3	NA	TRBJ1-2	NA	TGCGCCAGCGGTTTTGGGGGGAGAGGGGATGGCTACACCTTC	CASGFGGRGDGYTF
TRBV4-3	TRBD2	TRBJ2-1	few	TGCGCCAGCAGCCCAAGGACTAGCGGGCCCCAAGACAATGAGCAGTTCTTC	CASSPRTSGPQDNEQFF
TRBV11-2	TRBD1	TRBJ2-5	NA	TGTGCCAGCACCCGTTCTTATGGGACAGTACAAGAGACCCAGTACTTC	CASTRSYGTVQETQYF
TRBV29-1	TRBD1	TRBJ2-7	NA	TGCAGCGGGCGAGAGGGGGCTTACAACGAGCAGTACTTC	CSGREGAYNEQYF
TRBV5-6	NA	TRBJ1-2	few	TGTGCCAGCAGCCTACCGACAGGTGGCTATGGCTACACCTTC	CASSLPTGGYGYTF
TRBV25-1	NA	TRBJ1-5	few	TGTGCCAGCAGTGGGCATAATCAGCCCCAGCATTTT	CASSGHNQPQHF
TRBV5-4	TRBD2	TRBJ2-7	NA	TGTGCCAGCAGCTTGACTAGCGGGAGGGCCTACGAGCAGTACTTC	CASSLTSGRAYEQYF
TRBV28	NA	TRBJ2-1	few	TGTGCCAGCAGCCGAATAGCAAATGAGCAGTTCTTC	CASSRIANEQFF
TRBV9	TRBD1	TRBJ1-1	few	TGTGCCAGCAGCGTACAACAGGGGTCTGGGACTGAAGCTTTCTTT	CASSVQQGSGTEAFF
TRBV9	NA	TRBJ2-5	NA	TGTGCCAGCAGCGTCTCACAGCTTGAGACCCAGTACTTC	CASSVSQLETQYF
TRBV7-2	NA	TRBJ2-3	few	TGTGCCAGCAGCTTAGCGGGCCCCCGAGGGCTTAGCACAGATACGCAGTATTTT	CASSLAGPRGLSTDTQYF
TRBV14	TRBD1	TRBJ2-7	NA	TGTGCCAGCAGCCAAGGGGCAGGGGGCACCTACGAGCAGTACTTC	CASSQGAGGTYEQYF
TRBV7-9	NA	TRBJ1-4	NA	TGTGCCAGCAGCTTAGGGGCGGGGAGTTCGGATGAAAAACTGTTTTTT	CASSLGAGSSDEKLFF
TRBV18	TRBD1	TRBJ1-5	NA	TGTGCCAGCTCAGCGGGACAGCTAAATCAGCCCCAGCATTTT	CASSAGQLNQPQHF